The 4 T cell receptor beta chains reported below all come from one sample, sequenced in a study of T cells in Graves' hyperthyroidism and ophthalmopathy. TCR beta CDR3 region amplification was performed from RNA transcripts. HTBI primers drove first-round RT-PCR of the TCR CDR3. TCRdb used MiXCR to reprocess the multiplex PCR reads, holding one entry per CDR3 protein. The sample contains 250,000 to 300,000 distinct CDR3 sequences, 10% to 15% of which appear only once. Sequencing was done on a sample of blood. The receptor set was obtained from a woman in her twenties or thirties with Graves' hyperthyroidism that later progressed to Graves' ophthalmopathy.

This clonotype was counted ten times or more. The rearrangement links TRBV5-1 to TRBJ2-1, with 7 nucleotides matching TRBD1. V lost 4 bases to trimming and J lost 1 base; unmatched junction nucleotides: 5. This CDR3 region has 15 residues. Germline CDR1 SGHRS, CDR2 YFSETQ. In DNA, the CDR3 is TGCGCCAGCAGCCCTACAGGGGCGTCCTACAATGAGCAGTTCTTC. The encoded protein is CASSPTGASYNEQFF.

This clonotype appeared many times. V is TRBV29-1 and J is TRBJ2-7; the D call may be TRBD1 or TRBD2 (5 bases each). Trimming removed 0 bases at V and 6 bases at J, with 15 bases between. This CDR3 contains 14 residues. Germline CDR1 SQVTM, CDR2 ANQGSEA. DNA of the CDR3: TGCAGCGTTGAAGAAGGGACCAGGGTTGGCGAGCAGTACTTC. Protein product: CSVEEGTRVGEQYF.

At least ten counts were recorded for this clonotype. The V and J genes are TRBV27 and TRBJ2-3; 9 positions match TRBD2. The CDR3 sequence is 16 residues long. V lost 5 bases and J lost 11; bases outside the gene matches: 17. Germline V gene sequence: CDR1 MNHEY, CDR2 SMNVEV (reference sequence). CDR3 nucleotide sequence: TGTGCCAGCAGTACAATCGGCGGGTCCCTAGCGGGGCGGCAGTATTTT. Its protein is CASSTIGGSLAGRQYF.

This clonotype was seen repeatedly, ten times or more. This chain connects TRBV27 to TRBJ2-1, with TRBD2 matching 12 bases. The germline V gene has CDR1 MNHEY and CDR2 SMNVEV (reference sequence). After removal of 8 bases from V and 9 bases from J, the junction contained 17 bases not matched to a gene. This CDR3 is built from 17 residues. The CDR3 spells CASAKLLAGGPDGEQFF. CDR3 DNA sequence: TGTGCCAGCGCCAAACTCCTAGCGGGAGGGCCGGACGGTGAGCAGTTCTTC.